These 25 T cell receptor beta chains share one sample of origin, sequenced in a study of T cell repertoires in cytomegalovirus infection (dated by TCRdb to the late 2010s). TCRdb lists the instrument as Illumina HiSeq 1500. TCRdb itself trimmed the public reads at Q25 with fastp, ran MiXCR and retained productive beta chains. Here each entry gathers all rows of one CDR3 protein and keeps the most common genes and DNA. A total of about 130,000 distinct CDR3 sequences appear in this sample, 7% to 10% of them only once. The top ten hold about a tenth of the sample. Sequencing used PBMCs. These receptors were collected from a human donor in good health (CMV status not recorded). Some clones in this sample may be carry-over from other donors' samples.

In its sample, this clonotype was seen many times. The CDR3 region is CASSLLAGETQYF. The CDR3 DNA is TGTGCCAGCAGCTTACTAGCGGGGGAGACCCAGTACTTC. The chain employs TRBV7-6 and TRBJ2-5; 9 positions agree with TRBD2. The CDR3 is made up of 13 amino acids. CDR1 and CDR2 (germline): SGHVS, FNYEAQ. With 2 bases clipped from V and 5 bases from J, the junction kept 0 bases outside the gene matches.

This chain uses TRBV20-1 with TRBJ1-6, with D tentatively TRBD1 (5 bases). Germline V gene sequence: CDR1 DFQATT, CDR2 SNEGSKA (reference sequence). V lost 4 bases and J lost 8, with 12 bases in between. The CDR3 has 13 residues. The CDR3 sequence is CSATRQYDSPLHF. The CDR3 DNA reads TGCAGTGCTACAAGACAGTACGATTCACCCCTCCACTTT.

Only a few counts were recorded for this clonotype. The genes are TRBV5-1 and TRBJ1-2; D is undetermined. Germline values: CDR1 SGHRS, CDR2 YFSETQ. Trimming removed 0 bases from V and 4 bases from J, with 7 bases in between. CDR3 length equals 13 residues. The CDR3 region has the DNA TGCGCCAGCAGCTTGGTCCCATCCTATGGCTACACCTTC. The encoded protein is CASSLVPSYGYTF.

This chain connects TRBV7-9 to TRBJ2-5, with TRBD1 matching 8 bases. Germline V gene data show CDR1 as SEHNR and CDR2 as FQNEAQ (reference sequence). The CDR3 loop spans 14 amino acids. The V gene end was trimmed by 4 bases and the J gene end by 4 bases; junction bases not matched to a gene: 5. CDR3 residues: CASSSGQGTETQYF. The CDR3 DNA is TGTGCCAGCAGCTCAGGACAGGGTACAGAGACCCAGTACTTC.

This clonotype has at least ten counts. The CDR3 here is CASSFSRGRYEQYF. CDR3 nucleotides: TGTGCCAGCAGCTTCAGCAGGGGGCGATACGAGCAGTACTTC. This chain connects TRBV7-8 to TRBJ2-7, with 8 bases fitting TRBD1. Trimming at V came to 3 bases and at J to 4 bases, leaving 5 bases not matched to a gene. There are 14 residues in the CDR3. Germline CDR1 SGHVS, CDR2 FQNEAQ.

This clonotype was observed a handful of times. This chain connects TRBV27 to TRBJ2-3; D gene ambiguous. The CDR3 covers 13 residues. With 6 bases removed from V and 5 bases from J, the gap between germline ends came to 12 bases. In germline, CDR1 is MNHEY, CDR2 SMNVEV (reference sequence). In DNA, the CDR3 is TGTGCCAGCAGCTCGTATCGGTTAGATACGCAGTATTTT. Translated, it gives CASSSYRLDTQYF.

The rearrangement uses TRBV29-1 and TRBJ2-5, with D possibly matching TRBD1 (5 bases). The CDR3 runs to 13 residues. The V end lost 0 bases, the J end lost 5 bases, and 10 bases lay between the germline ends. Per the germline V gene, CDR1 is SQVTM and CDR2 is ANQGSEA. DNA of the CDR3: TGCAGCGTTGAAGATCAGGGAACGGAGACCCAGTACTTC. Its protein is CSVEDQGTETQYF.

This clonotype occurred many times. CDR3 nucleotide sequence: TGCAGTGCTAGACTAGCGGGGGGTAGAGAGACCCAGTACTTC. It translates to CSARLAGGRETQYF. This sequence joins TRBV20-1 and TRBJ2-5; 11 positions match TRBD2. J lost 4 bases, V lost 2 bases, and 3 bases had no gene match. The CDR3 has 14 residues. CDR1 and CDR2 from the germline V gene are DFQATT and SNEGSKA (reference sequence).

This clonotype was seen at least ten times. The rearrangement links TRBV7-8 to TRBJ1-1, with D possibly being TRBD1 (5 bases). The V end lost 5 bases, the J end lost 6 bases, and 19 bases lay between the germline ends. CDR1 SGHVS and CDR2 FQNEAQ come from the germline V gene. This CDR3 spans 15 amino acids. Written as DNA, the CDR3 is TGTGCCAGCAGCGCCCACCAGAACGGGGGTTCTGAAGCTTTCTTT. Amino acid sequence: CASSAHQNGGSEAFF. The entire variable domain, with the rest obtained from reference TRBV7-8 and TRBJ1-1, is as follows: GAGVSQSPRYKVAKRGQDVALRCDPISGHVSLFWYQQALGQGPEFLTYFQNEAQLDKSGLPSDRFFAERPEGSVSTLKIQRTQQEDSAVYLCASSAHQNGGSEAFFGQGTRLTVV.

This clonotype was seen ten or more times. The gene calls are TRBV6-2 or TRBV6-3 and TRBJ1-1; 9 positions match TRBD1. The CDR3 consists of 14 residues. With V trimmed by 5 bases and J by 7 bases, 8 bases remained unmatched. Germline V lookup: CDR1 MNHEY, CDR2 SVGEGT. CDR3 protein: CASSHRGRESEAFF. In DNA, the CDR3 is TGTGCCAGCAGTCACAGGGGGCGTGAGAGTGAAGCTTTCTTT.

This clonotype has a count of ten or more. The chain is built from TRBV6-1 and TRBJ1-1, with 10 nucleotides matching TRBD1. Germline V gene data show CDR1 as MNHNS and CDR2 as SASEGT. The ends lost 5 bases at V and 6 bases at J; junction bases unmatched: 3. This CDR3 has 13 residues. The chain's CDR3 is CASSYGQGAEAFF. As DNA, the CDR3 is TGTGCCAGCAGTTACGGACAGGGGGCTGAAGCTTTCTTT.

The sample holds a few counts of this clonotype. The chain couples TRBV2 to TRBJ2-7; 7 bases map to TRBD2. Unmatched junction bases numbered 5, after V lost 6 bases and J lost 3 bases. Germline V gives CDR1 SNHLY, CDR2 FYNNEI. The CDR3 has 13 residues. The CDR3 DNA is TGTGCCAGCAGCCGGGACTATGGCTACGAGCAGTACTTC. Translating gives CASSRDYGYEQYF.

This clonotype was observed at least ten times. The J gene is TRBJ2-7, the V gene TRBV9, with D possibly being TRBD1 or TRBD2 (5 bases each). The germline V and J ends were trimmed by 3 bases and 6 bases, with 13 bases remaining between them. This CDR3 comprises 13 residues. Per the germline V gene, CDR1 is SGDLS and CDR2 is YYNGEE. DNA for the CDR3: TGTGCCAGCAGCGGAGGGGACGCCGGCGAGCAGTACTTC. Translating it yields CASSGGDAGEQYF.

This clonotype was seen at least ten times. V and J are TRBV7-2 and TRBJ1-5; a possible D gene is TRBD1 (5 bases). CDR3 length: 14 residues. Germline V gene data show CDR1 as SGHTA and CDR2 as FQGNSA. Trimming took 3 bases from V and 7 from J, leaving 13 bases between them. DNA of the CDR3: TGTGCCAGCAGCTTTGGCAGGGAGGGACAGCCCCAGCATTTT. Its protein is CASSFGREGQPQHF.

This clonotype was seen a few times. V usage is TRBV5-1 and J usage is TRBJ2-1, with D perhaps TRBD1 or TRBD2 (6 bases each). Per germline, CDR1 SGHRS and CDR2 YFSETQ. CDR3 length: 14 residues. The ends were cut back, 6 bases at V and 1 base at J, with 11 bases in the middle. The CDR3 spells CASKGDLSYNEQFF. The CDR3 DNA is TGCGCCAGCAAGGGGGACTTATCCTACAATGAGCAGTTCTTC.

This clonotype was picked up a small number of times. CDR3 nucleotides: TGTGCCAGCAGCTTGGCCACAGGGAGCCTTTACAATGAGCAGTTCTTC. This translates into CASSLATGSLYNEQFF. The J gene is TRBJ2-1, the V gene TRBV5-5, with a tentative D call TRBD1 (6 bases). In germline, CDR1 is SGHKS, CDR2 YYEKEE (reference sequence). The CDR3 covers 16 residues. The germline V and J ends were trimmed by 0 bases and 4 bases, with 14 bases remaining between them.

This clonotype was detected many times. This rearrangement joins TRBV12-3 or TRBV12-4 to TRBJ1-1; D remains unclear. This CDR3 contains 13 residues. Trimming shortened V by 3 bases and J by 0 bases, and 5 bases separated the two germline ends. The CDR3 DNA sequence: TGTGCCAGCAGTTTTAAGTTGAACACTGAAGCTTTCTTT. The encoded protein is CASSFKLNTEAFF.

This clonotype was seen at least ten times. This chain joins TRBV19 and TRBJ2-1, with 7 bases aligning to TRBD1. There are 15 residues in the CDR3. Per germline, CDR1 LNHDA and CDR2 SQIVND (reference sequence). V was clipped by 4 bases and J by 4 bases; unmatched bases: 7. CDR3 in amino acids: CASSRNRDSYNEQFF. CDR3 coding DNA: TGTGCCAGTAGTAGAAACCGGGACAGTTACAATGAGCAGTTCTTC.

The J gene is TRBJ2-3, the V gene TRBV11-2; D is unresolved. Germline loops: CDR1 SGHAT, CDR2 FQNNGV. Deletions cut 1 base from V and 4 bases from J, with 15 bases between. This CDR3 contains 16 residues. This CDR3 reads CASSLAGSKGADTQYF. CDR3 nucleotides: TGTGCCAGCAGCTTAGCAGGTTCAAAGGGCGCAGATACGCAGTATTTT. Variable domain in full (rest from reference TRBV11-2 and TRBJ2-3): EAGVAQSPRYKIIEKRQSVAFWCNPISGHATLYWYQQILGQGPKLLIQFQNNGVVDDSQLPKDRFSAERLKGVDSTLKIQPAKLEDSAVYLCASSLAGSKGADTQYFGPGTRLTVL.

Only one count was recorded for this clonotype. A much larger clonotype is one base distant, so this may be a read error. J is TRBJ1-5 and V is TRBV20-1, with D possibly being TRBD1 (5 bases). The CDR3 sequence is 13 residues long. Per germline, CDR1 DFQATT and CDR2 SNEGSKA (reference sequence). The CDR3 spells CSASSRDGQLQHF. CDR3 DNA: TGCAGTGCTAGTTCCCGGGACGGTCAGCTCCAGCATTTT.

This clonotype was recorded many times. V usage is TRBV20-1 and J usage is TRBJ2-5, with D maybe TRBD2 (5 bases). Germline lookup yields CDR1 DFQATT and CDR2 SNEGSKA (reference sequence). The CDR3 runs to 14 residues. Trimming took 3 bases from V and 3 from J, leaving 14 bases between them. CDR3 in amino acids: CSASRPGLEETQYF. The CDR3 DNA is TGCAGTGCTAGTCGTCCGGGGTTAGAAGAGACCCAGTACTTC.

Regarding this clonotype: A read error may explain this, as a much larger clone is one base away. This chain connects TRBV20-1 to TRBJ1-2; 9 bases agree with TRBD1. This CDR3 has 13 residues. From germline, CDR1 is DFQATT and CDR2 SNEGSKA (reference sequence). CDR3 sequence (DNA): TGCAGTGCTAGTAAGGGACAGGGTTTTGGCTTCACCTTC. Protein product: CSASKGQGFGFTF.

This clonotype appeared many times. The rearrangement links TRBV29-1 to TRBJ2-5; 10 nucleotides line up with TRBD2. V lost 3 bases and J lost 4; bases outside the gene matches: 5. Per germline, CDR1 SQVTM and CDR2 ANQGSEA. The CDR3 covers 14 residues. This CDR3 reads CSVDVASGGETQYF. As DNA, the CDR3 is TGCAGCGTTGACGTAGCTAGCGGGGGAGAGACCCAGTACTTC.

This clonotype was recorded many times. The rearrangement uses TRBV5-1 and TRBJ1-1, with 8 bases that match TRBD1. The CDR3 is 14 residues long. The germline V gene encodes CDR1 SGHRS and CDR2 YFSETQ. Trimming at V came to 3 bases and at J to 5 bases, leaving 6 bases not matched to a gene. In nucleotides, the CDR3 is TGCGCCAGCAGCTCGCAGGGGGCGAGGACTGAAGCTTTCTTT. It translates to CASSSQGARTEAFF.

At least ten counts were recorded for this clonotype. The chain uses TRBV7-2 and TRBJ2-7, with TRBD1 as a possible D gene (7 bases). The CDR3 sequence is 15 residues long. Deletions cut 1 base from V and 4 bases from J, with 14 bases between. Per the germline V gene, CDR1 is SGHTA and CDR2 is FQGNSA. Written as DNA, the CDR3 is TGTGCCAGCAGCTTAGTCTCCAGGGGGAGGTACGAGCAGTACTTC. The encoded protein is CASSLVSRGRYEQYF.